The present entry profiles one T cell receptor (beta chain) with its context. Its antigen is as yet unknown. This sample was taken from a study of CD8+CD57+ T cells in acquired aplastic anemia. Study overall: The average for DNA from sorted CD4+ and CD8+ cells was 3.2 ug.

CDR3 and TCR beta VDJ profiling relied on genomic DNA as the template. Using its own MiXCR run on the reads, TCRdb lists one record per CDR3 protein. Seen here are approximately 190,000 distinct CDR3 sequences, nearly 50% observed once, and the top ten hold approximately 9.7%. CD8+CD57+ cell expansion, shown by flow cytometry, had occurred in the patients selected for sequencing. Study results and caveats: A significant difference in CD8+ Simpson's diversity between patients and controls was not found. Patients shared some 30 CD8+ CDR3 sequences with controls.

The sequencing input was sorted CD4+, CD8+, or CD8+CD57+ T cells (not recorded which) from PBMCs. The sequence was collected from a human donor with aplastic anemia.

The DNA of the CDR3 is TGCAGTGCGCCGGGACAGTTCAATCAGCCCCAGCATTTT. The encoded protein is CSAPGQFNQPQHF. V is TRBV20-1 and J is TRBJ1-5; 7 bases fit TRBD1. This CDR3 has 13 amino acids. With 6 bases clipped from V and 3 bases from J, the junction kept 5 bases outside the gene matches. The germline V gene encodes CDR1 DFQATT and CDR2 SNEGSKA (reference sequence).